The clone carrying this T cell receptor beta chain was picked up many times. As yet, its antigen is unknown. The germline gives CDR1 SGHRS, CDR2 YFSETQ. V dropped 7 bases and J dropped 2; count of bases not matched to a gene: 5. There are 14 residues in the CDR3. TCRdb reprocessed the reads with MiXCR, giving one entry per CDR3 protein. The sample has tens of thousands of distinct CDR3 sequences, 21% seen once. This record comes from a study of lung T cells in sarcoidosis with Löfgren's syndrome. Study at large: Sarcoidosis features CD4+ T cell accumulation in bronchoalveolar lavage fluid. Notes on the study in general: Paired TRAV12-1/TRBV2 TCRs showed CDR3 homology and preferential pairing.

The chain recombines TRBV5-1 with TRBJ2-1, with TRBD2 matching 8 bases. This receptor was taken from a human donor with sarcoidosis (Löfgren's syndrome or another form), or a control subject (not recorded which). The sequenced sample consisted of CD4+ T cells from PBMCs. CDR3 region: CASLDGGAYNEQFF. Here the CDR3 DNA reads TGCGCCAGCCTTGACGGGGGGGCCTACAATGAGCAGTTCTTC.